This T cell receptor beta chain was sequenced in a study of shared clonotypes between healthy human individuals (dated by TCRdb to between 2020 and 2021). For the study in its entirety: The cohort comprised a couple of women and three men aged 18 to 49 years. Per donor, three plates each were used for CD4 naive and CD4 memory, two for CD8 naive, and one for CD8 memory. Each donor's leukapheresis produced roughly between about 0.8 and 8.9 billion PBMCs. To increase sequencing depth and limit assay-specific biases, TCR repertoire library preparation and sequencing were carried out by different laboratories using diverse techniques. The study deeply sequenced blood TCR repertoires of 5 or 6 healthy adults to estimate repertoire size and the extent of clonotype sharing between individuals.

A word on this clone: It has no known antigen specificity. Base qualities are not recorded, but no much larger clone differs from it by a single base.

Using the deep immunoSEQ assay, TCR CDR3 regions were amplified from genomic DNA by multiplex PCR. Genomic DNA extracted from each cell subset was distributed evenly over all wells of several immunoSEQ 96-well plates, and each plate served as one replicate. For sorted subsets, each replicate PCR was loaded with roughly 0.2 ug genomic DNA, equivalent to approximately 27,000 T cell genomes. The purified libraries were quantified using a Qubit 3.0 fluorometer, sized with a Bioanalyzer 2100, and then quantified again using the KAPA Library Quantification kit. Every immunoSEQ 96-well plate was sequenced on a dedicated single-read 150-cycle Illumina NextSeq 550 flow cell. As for the original processing: Because the immunoSEQ output held only junctional sequences and lacked quality scores, the filtering could not match the filtering applied to full-length reads. To assign V/J genes and CDR3, sequences were annotated against IMGT germline references using PyIR, a Python wrapper for IgBLAST v1.9. Any read was removed if the V/J assignment was weak (E-value above 1e-6), the CDR3 was missing, or the read contained stop codons, out-of-frame junctions, or ambiguous translated residues. V3J clonotypes were defined as sequences sharing an identical inferred V gene, J gene, and CDR3 amino acid sequence. Percentage overlap between repertoires was calculated by dividing the number of shared unique clonotypes by the size of the smaller repertoire. Repertoire richness was assessed with RTK rarefaction, the Chao1 estimator, and Recon v2.1 estimates of unobserved clonotypes. For all TCRbeta clonotypes obtained by the gDNA method from a few donors, generation probabilities were computed with OLGA. TCRdb took over this immuneACCESS table, retaining in-frame rearrangements with V and J assigned. Such tables are incomplete; in checked studies, under half of the missing clones stem from an unresolved V gene, and the remainder is unexplained. That table furnishes V, J and clone size, whereas the DNA furnished D and trimming. The sample table shows about 2 million clones, and about 95% are seen once. Jointly, the top ten make up 0.95% to 1.5% of the sample.

Overall results and qualifications from the work: Higher generation probabilities were observed for clonotypes shared by all four sorted-subset donors than for non-shared clonotypes. Sharing across four donors was observed for approximately 5% of naive CD4, over 3% of naive CD8, roughly 2.4% of memory CD4, and roughly 0.4% of memory CD8 clonotypes. Estimated clonotype richness was generally larger for naive than for memory subsets. The small number of donors limited the genetic and exposure-history diversity represented. Pairwise subsampling indicated that sequencing depth was expected to affect the degree of clonotype sharing among donors. Sampling was limited to blood, and TCR repertoires in tissue likely differ from TCR repertoires in blood. Rarefaction of sorted-subset datasets indicated incomplete sequencing despite the large sequencing depth.

For the CD8 naive samples, CD45RO-negative cells were positively selected for CCR7, yielding a CD45RA+CCR7+ population from which TemRA cells were excluded. Healthy HIV-negative adults with no recently reported acute infections or vaccinations were included as donors. Every donor was a Caucasian adult residing in Nashville, Tennessee, USA. Blood was obtained by leukapheresis, after which PBMCs were separated by Ficoll-Histopaque density gradient centrifugation and cryopreserved in liquid nitrogen vapor phase. Analytical flow cytometry was used to check the purity and quantity of every magnetically sorted T cell population. Genomic DNA was isolated from each sorted fraction and quantified by UV absorbance on a Nanodrop 2000c. Sequenced: naive CD8+ T cells sorted from blood. Reading the label with the study, this specimen's cell subset or site is: CD45RA+CCR7+. The source of this sequence is a man between 18 and 29 years old in good health.

The CDR3 reads CASSETTGLNTIYF. The DNA sequence is as follows: TGTGCCAGCAGCGAAACAACAGGGTTAAACACCATATATTTT. In this chain, TRBV5-6 is recombined with TRBJ1-3; D gene: possibly TRBD1, on 6 matching bases. There are 14 amino acids in the CDR3, from cysteine to phenylalanine inclusive. The entry retains the CDR3 DNA only, 42 bases that are in frame from base 1. The CDR1 and CDR2 encoded by the germline V gene are SGHDT and YYEEEE. V lost 4 bases and J lost 6 bases; the stretch between them is 14 bases long.